The next 18 T cell receptor beta chains were all read from a single sample in a study of early T cells in non-severe SARS-CoV-2 infection. TCRdb reanalysed the 5' RACE reads using MiXCR and keeps one entry per CDR3 protein. In the table there are under 70,000 distinct CDR3 sequences, about 13% of which are singletons. Material for sequencing was whole blood. The receptors were sampled from an adult who was a healthcare worker with PCR-confirmed SARS-CoV-2 infection or an uninfected control (not recorded which).

Only a few counts were recorded for this clonotype. The J gene is TRBJ2-1, the V gene TRBV20-1, with D uncertain. Germline V CDR1 and CDR2: DFQATT, SNEGSKA (reference sequence). Trimming took 1 base from V and 3 from J, leaving 13 bases between them. The CDR3 covers 15 residues. The CDR3 protein is CSARVGTVNYNEQFF. DNA for the CDR3: TGCAGTGCTAGAGTGGGCACTGTGAACTACAATGAGCAGTTCTTC.

This clonotype appeared a few times. The V and J genes are TRBV19 and TRBJ2-4; 7 bases match TRBD1. J gave up 0 bases and V 3 bases, and 5 bases lay outside the gene matches. The germline CDR1 and CDR2 sequences are LNHDA and SQIVND (reference sequence). The CDR3 is made up of 16 amino acids. The CDR3 DNA is TGTGCCAGTAGTATGGGGGACAGTCTAGCCAAAAACATTCAGTACTTC. This codes for CASSMGDSLAKNIQYF.

This sequence joins TRBV5-4 and TRBJ1-1; 7 nucleotides align to TRBD1. V lost 4 bases to trimming and J lost 1 base; unmatched junction nucleotides: 7. The CDR3 is 15 amino acids. CDR1 is SGHNT, CDR2 YYREEE, per germline (reference sequence). DNA of the CDR3: TGTGCCAGCAGCCAGGGAGGACAGGAGAACACTGAAGCTTTCTTT. Translated, it gives CASSQGGQENTEAFF. Supplemented by reference TRBV5-4 and TRBJ1-1, the full variable domain reads ETGVTQSPTHLIKTRGQQVTLRCSSQSGHNTVSWYQQALGQGPQFIFQYYREEENGRGNFPPRFSGLQFPNYSSELNVNALELDDSALYLCASSQGGQENTEAFFGQGTRLTVV.

This clonotype was recorded many times. J is TRBJ2-5 and V is TRBV5-5; D gene uncertain. The V end was cut by 2 bases, the J end by 1 base, with 0 bases between. Germline V lookup: CDR1 SGHKS, CDR2 YYEKEE (reference sequence). This CDR3 spans 11 amino acids. The CDR3 bases are TGTGCCAGCAGCTTCCAAGAGACCCAGTACTTC. Protein: CASSFQETQYF.

Only a few counts were recorded for this clonotype. The chain carries TRBV5-1 and TRBJ1-3; no firm D call. The CDR3 has 16 residues. Germline V gene sequence: CDR1 SGHRS, CDR2 YFSETQ. V was trimmed by 6 bases and J by 4 bases, leaving 20 bases between them. The CDR3 coding sequence is TGCGCCAGCACCACTTTGGGTCCTGGTGTCGGAAACACCATATATTTT. Its protein is CASTTLGPGVGNTIYF.

DNA for the CDR3: TGTGCCAGCAGCCCACTCGGGCGTACTAGCGGCTTAGCCAAAAACATTCAGTACTTC. It translates to CASSPLGRTSGLAKNIQYF. The chain combines TRBV7-2 with TRBJ2-4, with 8 bases matching TRBD2. V lost 5 bases, J lost 0 bases, and 15 bases stayed unmatched. The CDR3 loop spans 19 amino acids. Germline values: CDR1 SGHTA, CDR2 FQGNSA.

V is TRBV20-1 and J is TRBJ2-3; D may be TRBD1 (6 bases). The CDR3 consists of 13 residues. Germline CDR1 is DFQATT and CDR2 is SNEGSKA (reference sequence). Trimming took off 2 bases at V and 7 bases at J, with 13 bases between the two ends. CDR3 DNA sequence: TGCAGTGCTAGACCGACAGGTTCAAATACGCAGTATTTT. It specifies CSARPTGSNTQYF.

This clonotype has ten or more counts. The chain employs TRBV15 and TRBJ1-4; TRBD1 agrees at 9 bases. V dropped 3 bases and J dropped 7; count of bases not matched to a gene: 9. Germline values: CDR1 LNHNV, CDR2 YYDKDF (reference sequence). This CDR3 contains 16 residues. The CDR3 DNA is TGTGCCACCAGCAGCCCCGGGACAGGGACGTCTGAAAAACTGTTTTTT. This translates into CATSSPGTGTSEKLFF. The full variable domain, in which reference TRBV15 and TRBJ1-4 provide the parts outside the CDR3, is DAMVIQNPRYQVTQFGKPVTLSCSQTLNHNVMYWYQQKSSQAPKLLFHYYDKDFNNEADTPDNFQSRRPNTSFCFLDIRSPGLGDTAMYLCATSSPGTGTSEKLFFGSGTQLSVL.

The CDR3 here is CASSFLSGWNTGELFF. Here the CDR3 DNA reads TGTGCCAGCAGCTTTCTCTCCGGGTGGAACACCGGGGAGCTGTTTTTT. The rearrangement joins TRBV7-2 to TRBJ2-2; no clear D gene. Germline V gives CDR1 SGHTA, CDR2 FQGNSA. CDR3 length: 16 residues. The ends were cut back, 3 bases at V and 1 base at J, with 12 bases in the middle.

This clonotype was seen more than once but under ten times. V and J are TRBV20-1 and TRBJ2-7, with 9 bases lining up with TRBD1. Trimming at V came to 2 bases and at J to 5 bases, leaving 7 bases not matched to a gene. CDR1 and CDR2 (germline): DFQATT, SNEGSKA (reference sequence). This CDR3 comprises 14 residues. Here the CDR3 DNA reads TGCAGTGCTAGACGGGACAGGGTTGGCCACGAGCAGTACTTC. It specifies CSARRDRVGHEQYF.

This sequence joins TRBV28 and TRBJ1-2; 7 bases line up with TRBD1. The CDR3 contains 13 residues. V lost 3 bases to trimming and J lost 3 bases; unmatched junction nucleotides: 1. Germline values: CDR1 MDHEN, CDR2 SYDVKM. Here the CDR3 DNA reads TGTGCCAGCAGTTTGGGACAGTACTATGGCTACACCTTC. Translation gives CASSLGQYYGYTF.

At least ten counts were recorded for this clonotype. The rearrangement joins TRBV6-5 to TRBJ2-3, with 11 bases lining up with TRBD1. V shed 6 bases, J shed 5 bases, and the junction held 7 bases outside the gene matches. The CDR3 is 15 residues long. Germline V gene sequence: CDR1 MNHEY, CDR2 SVGAGI. The CDR3 DNA reads TGTGCCAGCAGCAGGACAGGGGGCTTTATAGATACGCAGTATTTT. Translation gives CASSRTGGFIDTQYF.

This clonotype showed up many times. The rearrangement uses TRBV5-5 and TRBJ2-5; 11 bases map to TRBD2. CDR1 is SGHKS, CDR2 YYEKEE, per germline (reference sequence). The CDR3 has 15 amino acids. V shed 0 bases, J shed 5 bases, and the junction held 3 bases outside the gene matches. The CDR3 is CASSLGLAGQETQYF. The DNA of the CDR3 is TGTGCCAGCAGCTTGGGACTAGCGGGACAGGAGACCCAGTACTTC.

The chain links TRBV28 to TRBJ1-4; D remains unclear. The CDR3 consists of 17 residues. CDR1 MDHEN and CDR2 SYDVKM come from the germline V gene. The V end lost 2 bases, the J end lost 3 bases, and 16 bases lay between the germline ends. This CDR3 reads CASSLPLTRHANEKLFF. CDR3 nucleotides: TGTGCCAGCAGTTTACCTTTAACTCGACACGCTAATGAAAAACTGTTTTTT.

The table lists this clonotype with many counts. The chain uses TRBV7-3 and TRBJ2-2; 7 bases match TRBD2. Germline V gives CDR1 SGHTA, CDR2 FQGTGA. There are 21 residues in the CDR3. Losses at the gene ends were 2 bases for V and 3 bases for J; bases not matched to a gene: 21. The CDR3 DNA follows: TGTGCCAGCAGCTTAGTACGTCTTGTGACCAAGGCCGCGGGGGACACCGGGGAGCTGTTTTTT. It translates to CASSLVRLVTKAAGDTGELFF.

This clonotype was observed a few times. The genes are TRBV27 and TRBJ2-3; TRBD2 is a possible D gene (5 bases). The CDR3 covers 15 residues. Looked up from germline, CDR1 is MNHEY and CDR2 is SMNVEV (reference sequence). Trimming shortened V by 3 bases and J by 6 bases, and 16 bases separated the two germline ends. This chain's CDR3 is CASSFGGFEGDTQYF. The CDR3 bases are TGTGCCAGCAGTTTCGGCGGGTTCGAGGGTGATACGCAGTATTTT.

A few counts support this clonotype. At one boundary the junction diverges from the germline segment, which might be a read error. The V and J genes are TRBV7-2 and TRBJ2-4; no clear D gene. The CDR3 runs 13 residues. Germline V gene lookup returns CDR1 SGHTA and CDR2 FQGNSA. The CDR3 region is CASSSTNLNIQYF. The CDR3 region has the DNA TGTGCCAGCAGCTCGACGAATCTTAACATTCAATACTTC. Variable domain in full (rest from reference TRBV7-2 and TRBJ2-4): GAGVSQSPSNKVTEKGKDVELRCDPISGHTALYWYRQSLGQGLEFLIYFQGNSAPDKSGLPSDRFSAERTGGSVSTLTIQRTQQEDSAVYLCASSSTNLNIQYFGAGTRLSVL.

This clonotype was recorded at least ten times. Written as DNA, the CDR3 is TGTGCCAGCAGTGTACAGGGGGCCCACTACGAGCAGTACTTC. Translating gives CASSVQGAHYEQYF. V usage is TRBV12-3 or TRBV12-4 and J usage is TRBJ2-7, with 9 nucleotides matching TRBD1. Germline trimming cut 5 bases from V and 3 bases from J; bases unmatched to any gene: 5. CDR3 length equals 14 residues.